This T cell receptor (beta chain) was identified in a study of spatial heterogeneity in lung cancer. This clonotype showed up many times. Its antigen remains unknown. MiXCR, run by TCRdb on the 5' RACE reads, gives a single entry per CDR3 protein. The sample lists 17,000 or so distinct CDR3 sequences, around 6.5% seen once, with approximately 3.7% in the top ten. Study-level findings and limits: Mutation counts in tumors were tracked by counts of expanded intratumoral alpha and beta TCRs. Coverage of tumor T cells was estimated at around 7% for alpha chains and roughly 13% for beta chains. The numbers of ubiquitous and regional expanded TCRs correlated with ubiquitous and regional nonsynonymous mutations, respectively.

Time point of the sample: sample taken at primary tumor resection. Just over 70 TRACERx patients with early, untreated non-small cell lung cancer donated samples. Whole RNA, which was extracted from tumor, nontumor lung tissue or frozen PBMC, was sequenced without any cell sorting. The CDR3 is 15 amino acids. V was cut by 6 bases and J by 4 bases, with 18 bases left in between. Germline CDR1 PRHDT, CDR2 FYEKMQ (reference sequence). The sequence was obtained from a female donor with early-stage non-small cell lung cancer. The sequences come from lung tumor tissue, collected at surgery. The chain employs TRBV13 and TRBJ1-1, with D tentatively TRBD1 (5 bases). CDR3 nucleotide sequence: TGTGCCAGCAGTTTTCTCAGGGAAGGAAGCACTGAAGCTTTCTTT. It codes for CASSFLREGSTEAFF.